Sequencing of this TCR beta chain was carried out in a study of blood T cell repertoires in COVID-19. Study as a whole: COVID-19 samples from acute and convalescent phases originated in the United States, Italy and Spain.

The protocol was immunoSEQ multiplex PCR, while the TCRdb copy is restricted to in-frame clones and leaves out a portion. This table holds approximately 240,000 clones, approximately 83% found once. The CDR3 has 15 amino acids. In germline, CDR1 is KGHSH, CDR2 LQKENI. V trimming: 2 bases; J trimming: 5 bases; junction bases outside the gene matches: 7. This receptor was obtained from a woman in her fifties or sixties with acute or convalescent COVID-19. The chain links TRBV18 to TRBJ1-2; 8 nucleotides agree with TRBD1. Sequences were obtained from peripheral blood. In nucleotides, the CDR3 is TGTGCCAGCTCACCAGCCGGGACAGGAGTATATGGCTACACCTTC. Encoded protein: CASSPAGTGVYGYTF.